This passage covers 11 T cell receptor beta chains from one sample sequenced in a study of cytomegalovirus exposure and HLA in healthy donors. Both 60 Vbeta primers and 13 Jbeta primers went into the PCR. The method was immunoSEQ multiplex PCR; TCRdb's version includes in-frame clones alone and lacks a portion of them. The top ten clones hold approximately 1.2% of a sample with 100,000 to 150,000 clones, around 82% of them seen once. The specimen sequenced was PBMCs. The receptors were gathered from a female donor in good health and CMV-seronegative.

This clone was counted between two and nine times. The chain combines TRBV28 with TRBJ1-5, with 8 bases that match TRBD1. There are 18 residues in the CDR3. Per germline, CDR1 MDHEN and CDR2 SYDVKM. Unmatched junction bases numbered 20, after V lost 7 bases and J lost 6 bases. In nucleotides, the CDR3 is TGTGCCAGCACAACGGACAGGGAAGGGCTACGACTAAGTCAGCCCCAGCATTTT. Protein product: CASTTDREGLRLSQPQHF.

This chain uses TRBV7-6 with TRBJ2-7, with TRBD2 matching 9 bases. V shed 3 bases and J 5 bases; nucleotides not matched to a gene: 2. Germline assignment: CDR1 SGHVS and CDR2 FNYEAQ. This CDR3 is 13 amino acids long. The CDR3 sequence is CASSLRGGDEQYF. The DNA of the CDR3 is TGTGCCAGCAGCTTGCGGGGGGGCGACGAGCAGTACTTC.

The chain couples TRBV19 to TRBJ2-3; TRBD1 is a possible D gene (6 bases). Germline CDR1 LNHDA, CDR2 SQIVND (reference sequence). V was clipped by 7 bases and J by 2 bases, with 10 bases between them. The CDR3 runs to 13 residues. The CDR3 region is CASMTGDTDTQYF. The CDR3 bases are TGTGCCAGTATGACAGGAGACACAGATACGCAGTATTTT.

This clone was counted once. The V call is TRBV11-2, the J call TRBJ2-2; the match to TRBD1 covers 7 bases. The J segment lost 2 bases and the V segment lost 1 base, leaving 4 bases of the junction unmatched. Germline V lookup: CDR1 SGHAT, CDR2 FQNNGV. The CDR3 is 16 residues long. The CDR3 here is CASSLGTGTNTGELFF. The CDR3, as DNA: TGTGCCAGCAGCTTAGGGACAGGCACTAACACCGGGGAGCTGTTTTTT. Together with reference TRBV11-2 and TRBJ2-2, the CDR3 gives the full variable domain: EAGVAQSPRYKIIEKRQSVAFWCNPISGHATLYWYQQILGQGPKLLIQFQNNGVVDDSQLPKDRFSAERLKGVDSTLKIQPAKLEDSAVYLCASSLGTGTNTGELFFGEGSRLTVL.

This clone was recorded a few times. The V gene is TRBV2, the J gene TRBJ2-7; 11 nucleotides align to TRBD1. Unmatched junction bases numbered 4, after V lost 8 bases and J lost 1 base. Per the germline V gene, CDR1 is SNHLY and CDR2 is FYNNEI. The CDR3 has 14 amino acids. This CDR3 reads CASRGTGGSYEQYF. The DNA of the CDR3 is TGTGCCAGCCGAGGGACAGGGGGTTCCTACGAGCAGTACTTC.

The CDR3 here is CASSSRLAGPSTDTQYF. For the CDR3, the DNA is TGTGCCAGCAGCTCGAGACTAGCGGGACCCAGCACAGATACGCAGTATTTT. V gene TRBV7-2 combines with J gene TRBJ2-3, with 11 bases identical to TRBD2. The V gene's germline CDR1 is SGHTA and CDR2 FQGNSA. This CDR3 comprises 17 residues. V trimming: 4 bases; J trimming: 0 bases; junction bases outside the gene matches: 6.

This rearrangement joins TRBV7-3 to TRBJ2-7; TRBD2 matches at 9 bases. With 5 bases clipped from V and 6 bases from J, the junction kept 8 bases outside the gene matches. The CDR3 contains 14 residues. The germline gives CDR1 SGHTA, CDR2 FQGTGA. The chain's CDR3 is CASSPGTSNGEQYF. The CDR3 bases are TGTGCCAGCAGCCCGGGGACTAGCAATGGCGAGCAGTACTTC.

The CDR3 DNA reads TGTGCCAGCAGTTACTCGAGGGACACTGAAGCTTTCTTT. This codes for CASSYSRDTEAFF. The chain employs TRBV6-5 and TRBJ1-1; D is unclear. This CDR3 has 13 residues. Per the germline V gene, CDR1 is MNHEY and CDR2 is SVGAGI. V lost 0 bases, J lost 3 bases, and 5 bases lay in between.

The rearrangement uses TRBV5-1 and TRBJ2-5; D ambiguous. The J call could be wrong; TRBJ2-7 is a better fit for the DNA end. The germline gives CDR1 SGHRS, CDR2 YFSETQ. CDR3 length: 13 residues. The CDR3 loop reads CASSPPTPYEQYF. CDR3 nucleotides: TGCGCCAGCAGCCCACCTACCCCCTACGAGCAGTACTTC.

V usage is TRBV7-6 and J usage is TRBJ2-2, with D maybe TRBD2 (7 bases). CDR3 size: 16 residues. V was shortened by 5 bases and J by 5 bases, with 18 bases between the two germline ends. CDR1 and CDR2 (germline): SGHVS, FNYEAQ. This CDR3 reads CASSPRGGPGTGELFF. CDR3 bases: TGTGCCAGCAGCCCGAGGGGGGGGCCGGGGACCGGGGAGCTGTTTTTT.

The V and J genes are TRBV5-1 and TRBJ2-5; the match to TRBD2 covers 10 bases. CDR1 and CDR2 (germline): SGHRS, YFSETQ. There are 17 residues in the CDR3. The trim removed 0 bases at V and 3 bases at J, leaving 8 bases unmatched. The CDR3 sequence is CASSLGPSGSSKETQYF. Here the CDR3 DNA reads TGCGCCAGCAGCTTGGGCCCTAGCGGGAGTAGTAAAGAGACCCAGTACTTC. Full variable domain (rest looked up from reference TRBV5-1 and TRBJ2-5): KAGVTQTPRYLIKTRGQQVTLSCSPISGHRSVSWYQQTPGQGLQFLFEYFSETQRNKGNFPGRFSGRQFSNSRSEMNVSTLELGDSALYLCASSLGPSGSSKETQYFGPGTRLLVL.